The entry below gives a single T cell receptor (beta chain) sequence along with its context. Antigen: not known. One end of the junction is discordant with germline, which a read error may explain. The CDR3 is made up of 15 amino acids. Germline lookup yields CDR1 LNHDA and CDR2 SQIVND (reference sequence). TCRdb recomputed calls from the PCR reads with MiXCR, one row per CDR3 protein. The data show about 63,000 distinct CDR3 sequences, around a fifth seen once. This specimen belongs to a study of molecular identifiers for immune sequencing clone quantification. Study conclusions and caveats: Amid one million naive cells, spiked Jurkat TCR RNA from one cell was reportedly still detectable.

The gene calls are TRBV19 and TRBJ1-5; 7 nucleotides match TRBD1. The material sequenced was naive CD8+ T cells from blood, with Jurkat cell RNA spiked in. Subset specified: FACS-sorted CD8+CD4-CCR7+CD45RA+ naive T cells. The sequence was collected from a human donor in good health. Some libraries in this study had Jurkat cell RNA spiked in. Written as DNA, the CDR3 is TGCGCCAGTAGTATAGGGACAGAGGGCAATCAGCCCCAGCATTTT. Translated: CASSIGTEGNQPQHF.